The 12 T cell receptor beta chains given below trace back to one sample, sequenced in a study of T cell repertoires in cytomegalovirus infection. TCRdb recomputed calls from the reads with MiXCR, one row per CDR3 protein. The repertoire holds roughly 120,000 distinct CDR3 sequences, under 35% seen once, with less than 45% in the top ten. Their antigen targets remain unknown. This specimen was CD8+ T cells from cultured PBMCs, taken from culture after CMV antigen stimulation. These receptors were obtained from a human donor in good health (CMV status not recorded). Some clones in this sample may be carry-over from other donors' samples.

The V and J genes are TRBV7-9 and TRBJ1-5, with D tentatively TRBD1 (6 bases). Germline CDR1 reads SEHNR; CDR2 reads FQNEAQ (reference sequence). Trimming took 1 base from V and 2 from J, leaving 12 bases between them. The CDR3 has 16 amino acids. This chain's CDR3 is CASSLGEGGGNQPQHF. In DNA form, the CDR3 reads TGTGCCAGCAGCTTAGGTGAGGGGGGCGGCAATCAGCCCCAGCATTTT.

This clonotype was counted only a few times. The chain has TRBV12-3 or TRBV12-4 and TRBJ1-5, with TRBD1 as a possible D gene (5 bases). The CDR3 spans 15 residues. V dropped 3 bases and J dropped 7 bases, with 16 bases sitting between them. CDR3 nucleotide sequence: TGTGCCAGCAGTTTGGCCCGAGGGGTTCCCCAGCCCCAGCATTTT. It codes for CASSLARGVPQPQHF.

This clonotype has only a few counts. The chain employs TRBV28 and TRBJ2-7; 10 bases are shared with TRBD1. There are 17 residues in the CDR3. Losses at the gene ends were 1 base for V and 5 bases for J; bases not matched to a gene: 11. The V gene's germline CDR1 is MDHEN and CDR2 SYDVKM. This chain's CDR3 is CASSLFPWDRGIHEQYF. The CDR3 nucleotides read TGTGCCAGCAGTTTATTCCCCTGGGACAGGGGTATCCACGAGCAGTACTTC.

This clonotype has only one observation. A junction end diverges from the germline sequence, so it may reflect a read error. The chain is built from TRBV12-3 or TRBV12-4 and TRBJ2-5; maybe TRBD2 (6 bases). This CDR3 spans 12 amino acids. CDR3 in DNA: TGTGCCAGCGGTTTTGGAGGGGAGACCCAGTACTTC. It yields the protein CASGFGGETQYF.

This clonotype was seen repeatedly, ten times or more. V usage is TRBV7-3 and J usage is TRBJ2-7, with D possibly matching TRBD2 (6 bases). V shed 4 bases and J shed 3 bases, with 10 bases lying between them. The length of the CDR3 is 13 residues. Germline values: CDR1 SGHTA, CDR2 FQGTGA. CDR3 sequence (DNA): TGTGCCAGCAGCTGGCGGGACGGCTACGAGCAGTACTTC. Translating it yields CASSWRDGYEQYF.

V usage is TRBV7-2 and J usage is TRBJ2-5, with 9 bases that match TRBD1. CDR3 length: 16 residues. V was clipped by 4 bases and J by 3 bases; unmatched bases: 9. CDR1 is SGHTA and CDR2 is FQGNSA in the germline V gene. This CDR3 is CASSWTGTGFKETQYF. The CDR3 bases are TGTGCCAGCAGCTGGACCGGGACAGGGTTTAAAGAGACCCAGTACTTC.

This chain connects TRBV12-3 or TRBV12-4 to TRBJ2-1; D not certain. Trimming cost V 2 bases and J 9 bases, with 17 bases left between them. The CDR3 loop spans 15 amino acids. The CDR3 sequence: CASSLFIQSGSEQFF. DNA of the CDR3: TGTGCCAGCAGTTTATTTATCCAGTCAGGCAGTGAGCAGTTCTTC.

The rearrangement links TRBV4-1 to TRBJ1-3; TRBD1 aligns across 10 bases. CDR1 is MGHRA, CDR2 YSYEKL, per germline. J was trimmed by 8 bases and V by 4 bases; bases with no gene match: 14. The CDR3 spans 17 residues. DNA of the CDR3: TGCGCCAGCAGCCGCCCGCGGACAGGGGGAGAGGGATACACCATATATTTT. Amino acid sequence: CASSRPRTGGEGYTIYF.

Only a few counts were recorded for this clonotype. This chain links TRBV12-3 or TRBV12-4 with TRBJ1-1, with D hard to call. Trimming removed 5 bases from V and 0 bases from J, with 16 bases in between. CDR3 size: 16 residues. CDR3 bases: TGTGCCAGCAGTCCTTCTTTTTGGGCCGTGAACACTGAAGCTTTCTTT. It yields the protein CASSPSFWAVNTEAFF.

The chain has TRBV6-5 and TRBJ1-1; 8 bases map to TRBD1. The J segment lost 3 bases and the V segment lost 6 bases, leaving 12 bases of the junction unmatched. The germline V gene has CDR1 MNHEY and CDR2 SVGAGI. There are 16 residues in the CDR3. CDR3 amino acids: CASSLIMQGADTEAFF. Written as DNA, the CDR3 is TGTGCCAGCAGCTTGATAATGCAGGGGGCGGACACTGAAGCTTTCTTT.

The CDR3 DNA is TGTGCCAGCAGCTTCCAGGGTGGGGTAACCTACGAGCAGTACTTC. Protein sequence: CASSFQGGVTYEQYF. This chain joins TRBV11-2 and TRBJ2-7, with D possibly matching TRBD1 (5 bases). The length of the CDR3 is 15 residues. Looked up from germline, CDR1 is SGHAT and CDR2 is FQNNGV. Trimming pared 3 bases from V and 2 bases from J, leaving 14 bases between.

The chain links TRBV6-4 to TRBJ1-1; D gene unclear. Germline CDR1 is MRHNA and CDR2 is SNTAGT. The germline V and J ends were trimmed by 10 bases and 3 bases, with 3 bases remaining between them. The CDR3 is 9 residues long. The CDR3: CATDTEAFF. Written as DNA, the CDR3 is TGTGCCACTGACACTGAAGCTTTCTTT.